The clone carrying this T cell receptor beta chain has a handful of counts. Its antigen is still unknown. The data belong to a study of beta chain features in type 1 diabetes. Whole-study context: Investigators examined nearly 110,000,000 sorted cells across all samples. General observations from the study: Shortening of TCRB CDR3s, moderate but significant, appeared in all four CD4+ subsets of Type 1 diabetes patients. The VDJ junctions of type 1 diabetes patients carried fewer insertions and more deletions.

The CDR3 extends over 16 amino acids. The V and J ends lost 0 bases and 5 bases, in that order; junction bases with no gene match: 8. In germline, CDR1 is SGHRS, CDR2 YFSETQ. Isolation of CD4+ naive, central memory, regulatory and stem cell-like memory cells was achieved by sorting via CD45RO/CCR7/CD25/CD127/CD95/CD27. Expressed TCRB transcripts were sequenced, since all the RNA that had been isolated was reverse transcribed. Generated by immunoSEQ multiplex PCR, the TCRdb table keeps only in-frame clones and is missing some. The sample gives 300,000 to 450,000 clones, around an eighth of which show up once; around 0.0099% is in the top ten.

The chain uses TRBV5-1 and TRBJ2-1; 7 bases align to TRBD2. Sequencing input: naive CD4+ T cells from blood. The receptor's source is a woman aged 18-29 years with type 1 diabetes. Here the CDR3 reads CASSLARLAQDNEQFF. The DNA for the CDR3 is TGCGCCAGCAGCTTGGCCCGACTAGCTCAAGACAATGAGCAGTTCTTC.